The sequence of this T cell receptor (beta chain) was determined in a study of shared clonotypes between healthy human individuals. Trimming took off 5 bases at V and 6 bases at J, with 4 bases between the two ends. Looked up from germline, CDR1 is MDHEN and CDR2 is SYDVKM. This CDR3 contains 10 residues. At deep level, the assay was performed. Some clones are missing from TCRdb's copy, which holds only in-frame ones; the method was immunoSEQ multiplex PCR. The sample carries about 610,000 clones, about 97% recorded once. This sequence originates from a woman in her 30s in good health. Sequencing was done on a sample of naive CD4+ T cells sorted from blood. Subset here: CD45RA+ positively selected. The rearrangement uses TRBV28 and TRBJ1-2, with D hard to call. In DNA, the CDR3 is TGTGCCAGCAGTCAACATGGCTACACCTTC. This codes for CASSQHGYTF.